The present TCR beta chain was sequenced within a study of blood T cell repertoires in COVID-19. About the research overall: Samples of COVID-19 (acute and convalescent) were obtained from the United States, Italy and Spain. PBMCs, B-cell-depleted T cells, or T cells provided the cDNA or gDNA that made up the material.

V was trimmed by 1 base and J by 9 bases, leaving 7 bases between them. This CDR3 contains 11 residues. In the original analysis: The assay estimated nucleated cells by amplifying reference gene primers. TCRdb keeps only in-frame clones here, not all; method: immunoSEQ multiplex PCR. V and J calls and clone size come straight from that table; D and trimming were deduced from the DNA. The profile shows roughly 250,000 clones, around 82% of them singletons. Material: peripheral blood. The TCR was taken from a woman of 80 years or more with active or convalescent COVID-19. This chain joins TRBV12-3 or TRBV12-4 and TRBJ2-7, with TRBD1 as a possible D gene (5 bases). The CDR3 is CASSLGQGQYF. The CDR3 DNA reads as TGTGCCAGCAGTTTAGGTCAGGGGCAGTACTTC.